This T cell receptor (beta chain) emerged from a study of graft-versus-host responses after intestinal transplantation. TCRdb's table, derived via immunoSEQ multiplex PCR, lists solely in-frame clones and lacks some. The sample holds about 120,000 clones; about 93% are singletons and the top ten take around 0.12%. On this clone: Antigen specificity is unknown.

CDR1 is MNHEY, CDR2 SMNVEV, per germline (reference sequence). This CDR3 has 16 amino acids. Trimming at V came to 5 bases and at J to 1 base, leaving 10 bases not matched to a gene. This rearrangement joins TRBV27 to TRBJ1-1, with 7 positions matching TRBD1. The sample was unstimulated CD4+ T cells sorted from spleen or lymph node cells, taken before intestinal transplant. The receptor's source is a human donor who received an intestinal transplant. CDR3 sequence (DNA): TGTGCCAGCAGTCCAACTCCGGGACAGCAGAACACTGAAGCTTTCTTT. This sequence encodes CASSPTPGQQNTEAFF.